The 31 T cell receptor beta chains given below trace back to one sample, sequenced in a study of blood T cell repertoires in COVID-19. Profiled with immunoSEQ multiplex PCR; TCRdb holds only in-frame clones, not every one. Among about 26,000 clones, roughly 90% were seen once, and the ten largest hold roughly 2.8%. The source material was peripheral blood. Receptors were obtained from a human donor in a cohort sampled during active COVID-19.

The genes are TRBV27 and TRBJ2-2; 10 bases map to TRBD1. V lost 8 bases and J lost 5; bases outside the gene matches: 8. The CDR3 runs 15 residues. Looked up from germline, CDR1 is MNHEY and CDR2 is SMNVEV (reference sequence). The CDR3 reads CASVPGTGVTGELFF. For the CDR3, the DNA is TGTGCCAGCGTTCCCGGGACAGGGGTTACCGGGGAGCTGTTTTTT.

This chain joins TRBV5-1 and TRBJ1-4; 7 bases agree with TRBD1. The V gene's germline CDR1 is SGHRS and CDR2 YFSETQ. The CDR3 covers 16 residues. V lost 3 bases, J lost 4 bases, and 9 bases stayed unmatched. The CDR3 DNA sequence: TGCGCCAGCAGCTCGGGGACAGATAGCTTTAATGAAAAACTGTTTTTT. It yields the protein CASSSGTDSFNEKLFF.

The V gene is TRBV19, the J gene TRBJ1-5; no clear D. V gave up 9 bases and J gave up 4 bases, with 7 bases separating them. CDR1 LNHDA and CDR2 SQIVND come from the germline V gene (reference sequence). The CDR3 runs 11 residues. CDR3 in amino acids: CASGGNQPQHF. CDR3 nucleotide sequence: TGTGCCAGCGGAGGGAATCAGCCCCAGCATTTT.

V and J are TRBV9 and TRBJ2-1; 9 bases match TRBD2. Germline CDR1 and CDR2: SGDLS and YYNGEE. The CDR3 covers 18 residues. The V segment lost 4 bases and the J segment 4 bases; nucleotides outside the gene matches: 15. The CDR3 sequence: CASSSPRERGAGYNEQFF. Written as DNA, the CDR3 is TGTGCCAGCAGCTCCCCAAGGGAGCGGGGGGCGGGATACAATGAGCAGTTCTTC.

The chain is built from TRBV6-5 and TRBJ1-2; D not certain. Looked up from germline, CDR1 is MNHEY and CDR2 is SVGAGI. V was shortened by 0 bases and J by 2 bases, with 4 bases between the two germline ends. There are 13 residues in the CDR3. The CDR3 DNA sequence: TGTGCCAGCAGTTACTCGACAAACTATGGCTACACCTTC. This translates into CASSYSTNYGYTF.

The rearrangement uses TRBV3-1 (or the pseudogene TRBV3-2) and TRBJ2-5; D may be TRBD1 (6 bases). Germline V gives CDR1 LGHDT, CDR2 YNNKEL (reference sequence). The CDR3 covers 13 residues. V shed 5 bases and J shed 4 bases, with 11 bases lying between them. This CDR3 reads CASSSQGAETQYF. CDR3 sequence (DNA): TGTGCCAGCAGCTCACAGGGTGCAGAGACCCAGTACTTC.

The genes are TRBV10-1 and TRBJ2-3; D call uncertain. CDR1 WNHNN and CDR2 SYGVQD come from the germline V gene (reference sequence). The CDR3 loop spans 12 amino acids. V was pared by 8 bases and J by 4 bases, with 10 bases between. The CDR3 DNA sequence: TGCGCCAGCGCAGGAAATGCAGATACGCAGTATTTT. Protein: CASAGNADTQYF.

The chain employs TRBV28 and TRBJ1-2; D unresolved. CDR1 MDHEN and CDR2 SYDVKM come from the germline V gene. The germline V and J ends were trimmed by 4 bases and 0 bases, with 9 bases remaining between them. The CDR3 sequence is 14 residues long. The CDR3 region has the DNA TGTGCCAGCAGTTCACACACAACTAACTATGGCTACACCTTC. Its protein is CASSSHTTNYGYTF.

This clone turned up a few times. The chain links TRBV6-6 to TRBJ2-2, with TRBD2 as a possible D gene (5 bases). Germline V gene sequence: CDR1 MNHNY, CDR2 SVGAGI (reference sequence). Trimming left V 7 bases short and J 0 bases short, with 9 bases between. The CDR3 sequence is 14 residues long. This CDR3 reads CASITRANTGELFF. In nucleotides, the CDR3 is TGTGCCAGCATCACGCGGGCGAACACCGGGGAGCTGTTTTTT.

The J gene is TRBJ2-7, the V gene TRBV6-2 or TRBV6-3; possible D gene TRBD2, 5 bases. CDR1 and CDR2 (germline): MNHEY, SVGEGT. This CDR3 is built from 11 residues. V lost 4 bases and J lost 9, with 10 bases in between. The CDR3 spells CASSSSGVQYF. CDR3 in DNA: TGTGCCAGCAGTTCGTCCGGGGTGCAGTACTTC.

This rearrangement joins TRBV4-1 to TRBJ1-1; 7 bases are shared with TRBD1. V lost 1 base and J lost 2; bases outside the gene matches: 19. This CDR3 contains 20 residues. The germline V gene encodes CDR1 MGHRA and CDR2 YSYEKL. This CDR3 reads CASSQVVERIWDRENTEAFF. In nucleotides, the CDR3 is TGCGCCAGCAGCCAAGTCGTAGAAAGGATCTGGGACAGAGAAAACACTGAAGCTTTCTTT.

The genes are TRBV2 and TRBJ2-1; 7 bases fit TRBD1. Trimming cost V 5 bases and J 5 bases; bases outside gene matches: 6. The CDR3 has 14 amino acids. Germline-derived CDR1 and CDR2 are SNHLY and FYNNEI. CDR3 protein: CASSTGTANNEQFF. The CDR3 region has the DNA TGTGCCAGCAGTACCGGGACAGCTAACAATGAGCAGTTCTTC.

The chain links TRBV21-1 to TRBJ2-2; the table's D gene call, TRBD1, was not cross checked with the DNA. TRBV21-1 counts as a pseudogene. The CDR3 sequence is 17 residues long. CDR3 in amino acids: CASSKTVQGVDTGELFF. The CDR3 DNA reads TGTGCCAGCAGCAAAACTGTTCAGGGGGTCGACACCGGGGAGCTGTTTTTT.

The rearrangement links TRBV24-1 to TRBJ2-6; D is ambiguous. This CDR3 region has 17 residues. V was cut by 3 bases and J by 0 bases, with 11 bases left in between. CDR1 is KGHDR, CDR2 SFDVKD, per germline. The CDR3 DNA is TGTGCCACCAGTGATGGCCTCGCCGACTCTGGGGCCAACGTCCTGACTTTC. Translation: CATSDGLADSGANVLTF.

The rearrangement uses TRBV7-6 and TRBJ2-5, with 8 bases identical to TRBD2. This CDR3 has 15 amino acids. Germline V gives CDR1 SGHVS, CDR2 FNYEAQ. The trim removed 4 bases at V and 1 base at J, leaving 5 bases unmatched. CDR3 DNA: TGTGCCAGCAGCTCCGAAGCGGGGGTCCAAGAGACCCAGTACTTC. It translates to CASSSEAGVQETQYF.

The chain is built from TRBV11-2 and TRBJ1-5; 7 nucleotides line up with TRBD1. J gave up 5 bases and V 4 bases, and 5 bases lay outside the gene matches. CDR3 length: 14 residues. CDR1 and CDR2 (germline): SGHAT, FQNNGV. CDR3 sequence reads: CASSSGTVDQPQHF. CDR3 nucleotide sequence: TGTGCCAGCAGCTCCGGGACAGTTGATCAGCCCCAGCATTTT.

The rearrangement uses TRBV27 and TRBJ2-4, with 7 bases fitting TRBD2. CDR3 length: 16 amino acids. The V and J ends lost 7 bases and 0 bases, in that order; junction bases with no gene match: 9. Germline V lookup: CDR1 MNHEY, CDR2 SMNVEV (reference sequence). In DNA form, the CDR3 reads TGTGCCAGCACCCCCTACGGGGGGTTAGCCAAAAACATTCAGTACTTC. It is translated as CASTPYGGLAKNIQYF.

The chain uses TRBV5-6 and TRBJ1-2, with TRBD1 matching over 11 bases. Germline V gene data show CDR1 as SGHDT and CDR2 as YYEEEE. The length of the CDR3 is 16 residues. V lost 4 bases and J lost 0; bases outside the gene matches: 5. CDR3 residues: CASSPRDRGTNYGYTF. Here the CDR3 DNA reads TGTGCCAGCAGCCCAAGGGACAGGGGGACTAACTATGGCTACACCTTC.

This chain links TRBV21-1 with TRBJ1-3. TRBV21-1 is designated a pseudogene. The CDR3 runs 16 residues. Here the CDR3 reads CASSKASESSGNTIYF. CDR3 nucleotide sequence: TGTGCCAGCAGCAAAGCCTCGGAGAGCTCTGGAAACACCATATATTTT.

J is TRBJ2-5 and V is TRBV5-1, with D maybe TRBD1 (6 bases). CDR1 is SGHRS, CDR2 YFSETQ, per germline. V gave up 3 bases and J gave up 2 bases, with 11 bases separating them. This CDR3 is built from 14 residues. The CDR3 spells CASSSIGQQETQYF. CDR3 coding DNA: TGCGCCAGCAGCTCCATAGGACAGCAAGAGACCCAGTACTTC.

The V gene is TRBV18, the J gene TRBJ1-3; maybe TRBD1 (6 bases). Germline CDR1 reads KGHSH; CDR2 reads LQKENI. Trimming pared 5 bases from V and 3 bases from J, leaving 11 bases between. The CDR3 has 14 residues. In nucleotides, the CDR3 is TGTGCCAGCTCAGCAACAGGGTTTGGAAACACCATATATTTT. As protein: CASSATGFGNTIYF.

The CDR3 protein is CASSLLGGGNNSPLHF. CDR3 DNA: TGTGCCAGCAGCCTTCTGGGCGGGGGAAATAATTCACCCCTCCACTTT. The chain couples TRBV2 to TRBJ1-6, with D maybe TRBD1 (5 bases). The V gene lost 6 bases and the J gene lost 5 bases, with 17 bases spanning the gap. CDR3 size: 16 residues. The germline V gene has CDR1 SNHLY and CDR2 FYNNEI. The whole variable domain, filled in from reference TRBV2 and TRBJ1-6, reads EPEVTQTPSHQVTQMGQEVILRCVPISNHLYFYWYRQILGQKVEFLVSFYNNEISEKSEIFDDQFSVERPDGSNFTLKIRSTKLEDSAMYFCASSLLGGGNNSPLHFGNGTRLTVT.

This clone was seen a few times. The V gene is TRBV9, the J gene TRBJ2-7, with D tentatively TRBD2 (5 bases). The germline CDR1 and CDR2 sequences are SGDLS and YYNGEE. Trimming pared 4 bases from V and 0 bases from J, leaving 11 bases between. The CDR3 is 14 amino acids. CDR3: CASSTNRGSYEQYF. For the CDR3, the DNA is TGTGCCAGCAGCACAAACCGGGGCTCCTACGAGCAGTACTTC.

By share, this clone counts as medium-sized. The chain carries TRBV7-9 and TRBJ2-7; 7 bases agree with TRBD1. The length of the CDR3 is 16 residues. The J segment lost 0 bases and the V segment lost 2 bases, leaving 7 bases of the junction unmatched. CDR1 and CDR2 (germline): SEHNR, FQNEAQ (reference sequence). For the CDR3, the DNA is TGTGCCAGCAGCTTAACCCCTCGGGACAGCTCCTACGAGCAGTACTTC. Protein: CASSLTPRDSSYEQYF.

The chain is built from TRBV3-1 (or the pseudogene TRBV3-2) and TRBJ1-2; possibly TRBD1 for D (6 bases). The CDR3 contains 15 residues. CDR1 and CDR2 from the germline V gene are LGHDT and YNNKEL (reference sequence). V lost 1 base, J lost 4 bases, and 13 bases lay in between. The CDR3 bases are TGTGCCAGCAGCCAAGTGGGGGCAGGCCTCTATGGCTACACCTTC. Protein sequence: CASSQVGAGLYGYTF.

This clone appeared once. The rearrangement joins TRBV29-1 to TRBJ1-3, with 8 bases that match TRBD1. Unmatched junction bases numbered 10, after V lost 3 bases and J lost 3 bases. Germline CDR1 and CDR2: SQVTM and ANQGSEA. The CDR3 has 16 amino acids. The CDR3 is CSVDFDRGQGGNTIYF. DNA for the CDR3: TGCAGCGTTGACTTCGATCGAGGACAGGGTGGAAACACCATATATTTT.

This CDR3 reads CASSPRDRGQYF. In nucleotides, the CDR3 is TGTGCCAGCAGCCCCCGGGACAGGGGGCAGTACTTC. The rearrangement links TRBV3-1 (or the pseudogene TRBV3-2) to TRBJ2-7; 10 bases are a match to TRBD1. The V gene end was trimmed by 4 bases and the J gene end by 9 bases; junction bases not matched to a gene: 3. Germline CDR1 LGHDT, CDR2 YNNKEL (reference sequence). This CDR3 region has 12 residues.

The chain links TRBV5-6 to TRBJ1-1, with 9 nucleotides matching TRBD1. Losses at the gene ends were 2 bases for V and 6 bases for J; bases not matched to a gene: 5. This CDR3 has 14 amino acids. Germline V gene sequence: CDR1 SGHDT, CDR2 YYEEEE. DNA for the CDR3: TGTGCCAGCAGCTTCCGGGACAGGGATCCTGAAGCTTTCTTT. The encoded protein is CASSFRDRDPEAFF.

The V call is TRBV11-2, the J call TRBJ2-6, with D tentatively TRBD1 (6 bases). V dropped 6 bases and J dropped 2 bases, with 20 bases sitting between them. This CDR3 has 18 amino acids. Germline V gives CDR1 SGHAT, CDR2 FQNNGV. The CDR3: CASRHRGPGATGANVLTF. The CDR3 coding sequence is TGTGCCAGCAGGCACCGGGGCCCAGGGGCGACTGGGGCCAACGTCCTGACTTTC.

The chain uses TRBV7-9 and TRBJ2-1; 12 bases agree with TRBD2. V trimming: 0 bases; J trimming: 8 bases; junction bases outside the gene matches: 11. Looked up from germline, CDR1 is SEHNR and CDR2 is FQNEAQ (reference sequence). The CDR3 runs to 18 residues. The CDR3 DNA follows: TGTGCCAGCAGCTTAGCCCGCCCGGCTAGCGGGGGGGCCTATGAGCAGTTCTTC. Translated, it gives CASSLARPASGGAYEQFF.

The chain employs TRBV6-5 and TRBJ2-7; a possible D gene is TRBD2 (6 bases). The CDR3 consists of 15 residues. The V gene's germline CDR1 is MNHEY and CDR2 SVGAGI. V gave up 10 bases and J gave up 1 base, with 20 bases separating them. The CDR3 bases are TGTGCCACACCCCGAGCCGAGGGACTGTCCTACGAGCAGTACTTC. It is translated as CATPRAEGLSYEQYF.